This TCR beta chain was sequenced in a study of T cells in Graves' hyperthyroidism and ophthalmopathy. Study context: Blood was drawn when the patient was first diagnosed and still untreated.

There were TCR beta CDR3 regions amplified from RNA transcripts. The TCR CDR3 was amplified in a first-round RT-PCR using the HTBI primer set. TCRdb reprocessed the multiplex PCR reads with MiXCR, giving one entry per CDR3 protein. The sample gives 450,000 to 600,000 distinct CDR3 sequences, around 15% of which show up once; roughly 14% is in the top ten. Findings and caveats of the study: Most thyroid clonotypes that were expanded above 0.001 also turned up in blood.

Germline CDR1 is KGHSH and CDR2 is LQKENI. This CDR3 has 13 residues. With 8 bases clipped from V and 6 bases from J, the junction kept 6 bases outside the gene matches. Uncontrolled infection, other autoimmune disease, pregnancy or lactation excluded patients. Diagnoses used clinical symptoms, serum thyroxine and TRAb, thyroid ultrasound and orbital computed tomography. At least ten counts were recorded for this clonotype. Its cognate antigen is unknown. Specimen: blood. The sequence was collected from a woman between 40 and 55 years old with Graves' hyperthyroidism. The rearrangement joins TRBV18 to TRBJ2-1, with 8 bases identical to TRBD1. The DNA of the CDR3 is TGTGCCAGCACGTTAACAGGGGGCAATGAGCAGTTCTTC. It translates to CASTLTGGNEQFF.